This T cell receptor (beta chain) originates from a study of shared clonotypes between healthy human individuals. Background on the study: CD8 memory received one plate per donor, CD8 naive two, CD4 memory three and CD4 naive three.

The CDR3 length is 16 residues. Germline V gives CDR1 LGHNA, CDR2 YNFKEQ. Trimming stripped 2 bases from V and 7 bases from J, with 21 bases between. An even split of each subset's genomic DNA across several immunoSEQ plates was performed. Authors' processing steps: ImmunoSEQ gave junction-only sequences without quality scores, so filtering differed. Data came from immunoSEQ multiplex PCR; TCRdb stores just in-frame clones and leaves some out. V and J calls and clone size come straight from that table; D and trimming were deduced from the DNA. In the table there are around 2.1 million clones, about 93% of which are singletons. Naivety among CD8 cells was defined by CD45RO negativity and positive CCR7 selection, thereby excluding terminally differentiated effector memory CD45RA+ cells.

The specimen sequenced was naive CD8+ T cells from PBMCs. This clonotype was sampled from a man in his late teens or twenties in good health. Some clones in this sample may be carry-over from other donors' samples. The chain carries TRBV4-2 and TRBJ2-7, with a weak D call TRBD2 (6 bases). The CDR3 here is CASSQNQGLAQIEQYF. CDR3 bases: TGTGCCAGCAGCCAAAATCAGGGACTCGCTCAGATAGAGCAGTACTTC.